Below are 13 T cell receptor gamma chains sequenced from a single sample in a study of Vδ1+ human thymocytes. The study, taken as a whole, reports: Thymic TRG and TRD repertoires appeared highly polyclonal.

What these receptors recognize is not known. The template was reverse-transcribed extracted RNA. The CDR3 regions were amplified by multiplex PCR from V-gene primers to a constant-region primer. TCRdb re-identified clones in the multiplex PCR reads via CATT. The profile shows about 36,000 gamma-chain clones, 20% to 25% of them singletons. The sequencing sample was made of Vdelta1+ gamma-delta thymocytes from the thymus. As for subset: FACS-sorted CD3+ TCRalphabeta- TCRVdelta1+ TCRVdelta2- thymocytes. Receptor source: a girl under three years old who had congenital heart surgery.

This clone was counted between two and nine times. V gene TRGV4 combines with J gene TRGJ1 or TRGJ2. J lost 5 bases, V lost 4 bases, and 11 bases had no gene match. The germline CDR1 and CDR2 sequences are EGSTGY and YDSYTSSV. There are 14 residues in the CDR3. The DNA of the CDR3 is TGTGCCACCTGGGAATTATTCATGGATTATAAGAAACTCTTT. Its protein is CATWELFMDYKKLF.

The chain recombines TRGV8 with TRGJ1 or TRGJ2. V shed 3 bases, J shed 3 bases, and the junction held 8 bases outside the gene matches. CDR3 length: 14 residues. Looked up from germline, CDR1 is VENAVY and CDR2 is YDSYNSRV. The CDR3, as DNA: TGTGCCACCTGGGATCAGGGGGTTTATTATAAGAAACTCTTT. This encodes CATWDQGVYYKKLF.

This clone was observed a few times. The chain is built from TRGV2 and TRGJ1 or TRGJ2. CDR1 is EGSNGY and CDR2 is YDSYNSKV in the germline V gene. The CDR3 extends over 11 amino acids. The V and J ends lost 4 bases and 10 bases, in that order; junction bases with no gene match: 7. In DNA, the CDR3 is TGTGCCACCTGGGATCATATCAAGAAACTCTTT. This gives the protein CATWDHIKKLF.

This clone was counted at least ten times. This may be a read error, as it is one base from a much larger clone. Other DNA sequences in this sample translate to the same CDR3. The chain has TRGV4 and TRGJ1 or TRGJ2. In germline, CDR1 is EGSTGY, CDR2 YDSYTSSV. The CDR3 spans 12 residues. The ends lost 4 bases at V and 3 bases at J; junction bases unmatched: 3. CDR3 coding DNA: TGTGCCACCTGGGAGGGTTATTATAAGAAACTCTTT. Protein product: CATWEGYYKKLF.

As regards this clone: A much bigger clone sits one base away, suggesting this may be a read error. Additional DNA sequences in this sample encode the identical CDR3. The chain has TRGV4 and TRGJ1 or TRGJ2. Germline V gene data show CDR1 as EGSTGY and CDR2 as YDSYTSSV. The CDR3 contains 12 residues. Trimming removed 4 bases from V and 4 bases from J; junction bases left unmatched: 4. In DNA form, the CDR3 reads TGTGCCACCTGGGACTCGTATTATAAGAAACTCTTT. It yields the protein CATWDSYYKKLF.

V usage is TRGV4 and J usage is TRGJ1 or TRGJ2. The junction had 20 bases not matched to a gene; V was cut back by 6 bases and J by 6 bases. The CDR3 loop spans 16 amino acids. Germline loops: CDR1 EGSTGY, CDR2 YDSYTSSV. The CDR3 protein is CATWQQPGWDRYKKLF. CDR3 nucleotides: TGTGCCACCTGGCAACAACCGGGATGGGACCGTTATAAGAAACTCTTT.

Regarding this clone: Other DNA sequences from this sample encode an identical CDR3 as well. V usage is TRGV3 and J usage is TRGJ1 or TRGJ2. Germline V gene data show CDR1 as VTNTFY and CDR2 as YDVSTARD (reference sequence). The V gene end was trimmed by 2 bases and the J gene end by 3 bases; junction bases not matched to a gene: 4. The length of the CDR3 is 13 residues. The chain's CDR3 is CATWDNLYYKKLF. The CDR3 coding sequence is TGTGCCACCTGGGACAATCTTTATTATAAGAAACTCTTT.

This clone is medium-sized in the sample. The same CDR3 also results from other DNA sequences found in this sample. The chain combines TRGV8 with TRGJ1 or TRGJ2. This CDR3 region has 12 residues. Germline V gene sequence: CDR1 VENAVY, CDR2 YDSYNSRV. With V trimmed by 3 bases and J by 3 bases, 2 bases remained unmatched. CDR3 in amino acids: CATWDPYYKKLF. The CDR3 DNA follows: TGTGCCACCTGGGATCCTTATTATAAGAAACTCTTT.

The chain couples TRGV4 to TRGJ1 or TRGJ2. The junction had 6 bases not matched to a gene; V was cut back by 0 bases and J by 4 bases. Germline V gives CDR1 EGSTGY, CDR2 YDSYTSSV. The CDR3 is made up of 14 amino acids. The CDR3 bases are TGTGCCACCTGGGATGGGGCCTCATATTATAAGAAACTCTTT. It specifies CATWDGASYYKKLF.

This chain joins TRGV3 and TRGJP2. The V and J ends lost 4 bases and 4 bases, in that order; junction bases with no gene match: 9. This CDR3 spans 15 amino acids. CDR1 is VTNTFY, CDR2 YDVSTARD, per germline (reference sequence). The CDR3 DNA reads TGTGCCACCTGGGATAGCCACTTTAGTGATTGGATCAAGACGTTT. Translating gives CATWDSHFSDWIKTF.

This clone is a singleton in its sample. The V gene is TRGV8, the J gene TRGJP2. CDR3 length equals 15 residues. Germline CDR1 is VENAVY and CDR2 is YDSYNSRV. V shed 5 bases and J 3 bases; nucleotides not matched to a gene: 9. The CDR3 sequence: CATWGHCGSDWIKTF. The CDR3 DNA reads TGTGCCACCTGGGGCCACTGTGGTAGTGATTGGATCAAGACGTTT.

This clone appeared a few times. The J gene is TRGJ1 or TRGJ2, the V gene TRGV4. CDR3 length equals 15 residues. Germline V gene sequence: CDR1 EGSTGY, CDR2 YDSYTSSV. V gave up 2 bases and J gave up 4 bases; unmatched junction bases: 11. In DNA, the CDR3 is TGTGCCACCTGGGATGCCCCCGTGGGGTATTATAAGAAACTCTTT. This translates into CATWDAPVGYYKKLF.

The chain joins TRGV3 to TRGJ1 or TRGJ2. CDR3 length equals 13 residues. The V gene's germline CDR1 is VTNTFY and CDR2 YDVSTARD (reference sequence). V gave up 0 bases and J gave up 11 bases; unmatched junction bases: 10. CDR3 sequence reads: CATWDRQVGEKLF. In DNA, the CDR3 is TGTGCCACCTGGGACAGGCAGGTCGGCGAGAAACTCTTT.